The 5 T cell receptor beta chains reported below all come from one sample, sequenced in a study of identical twins. TCRdb re-called the 5' RACE reads through MiXCR, storing one row per CDR3 protein. The sample includes a few hundred thousand distinct CDR3 sequences, roughly 13% of them seen just once. The sample also formed part of further work on yellow fever vaccine responses in identical twins.

Sequencing was done on a sample of CD4+ T cells sorted from blood. The receptors come from a woman younger than 35 in good health.

The chain is built from TRBV4-3 and TRBJ2-5; D unclear. V lost 2 bases to trimming and J lost 0 bases, with 7 bases between them. CDR3 size: 14 residues. Germline assignment: CDR1 LGHNA and CDR2 YSLEER. For the CDR3, the DNA is TGCGCCAGCAGCCAACAAATGGACCAAGAGACCCAGTACTTC. Its translation: CASSQQMDQETQYF.

The chain links TRBV11-2 to TRBJ2-7; no reliable D call. The CDR3 totals 15 residues. The V gene lost 1 base and the J gene lost 0 bases, with 10 bases spanning the gap. The germline V gene has CDR1 SGHAT and CDR2 FQNNGV. Written as DNA, the CDR3 is TGTGCCAGCAGCTTAGTAAGTTCGGGCTCCTACGAGCAGTACTTC. Translating gives CASSLVSSGSYEQYF.

This rearrangement joins TRBV6-2 or TRBV6-3 to TRBJ2-3; the match to TRBD2 covers 7 bases. Germline V gene data show CDR1 as MNHEY and CDR2 as SVGEGT. Trimming at V came to 0 bases and at J to 5 bases, leaving 5 bases not matched to a gene. The CDR3 runs 15 residues. Written as DNA, the CDR3 is TGTGCCAGCAGTTACTCGAAGTCGGGGGGAGATACGCAGTATTTT. Amino acid sequence: CASSYSKSGGDTQYF.

There are many counts of this clonotype. The chain couples TRBV3-1 to TRBJ2-1; the D gene could be TRBD1 or TRBD2 (6 bases each). The germline gives CDR1 LGHDT, CDR2 YNNKEL (reference sequence). The ends were cut back, 1 base at V and 3 bases at J, with 16 bases in the middle. The CDR3 is 17 amino acids. The chain's CDR3 is CASSQGRYRDFYNEQFF. The CDR3, as DNA: TGTGCCAGCAGCCAAGGCAGGTACAGGGACTTCTACAATGAGCAGTTCTTC.

This clonotype was picked up many times. The DNA for the CDR3 is TGCAGCGTTGAAAACGGTGAGCAGTTCTTC. This translates into CSVENGEQFF. The rearrangement links TRBV29-1 to TRBJ2-1; unclear D gene. The V and J ends lost 2 bases and 9 bases respectively, with 5 bases between them. The CDR3 is made up of 10 amino acids. Germline values: CDR1 SQVTM, CDR2 ANQGSEA.